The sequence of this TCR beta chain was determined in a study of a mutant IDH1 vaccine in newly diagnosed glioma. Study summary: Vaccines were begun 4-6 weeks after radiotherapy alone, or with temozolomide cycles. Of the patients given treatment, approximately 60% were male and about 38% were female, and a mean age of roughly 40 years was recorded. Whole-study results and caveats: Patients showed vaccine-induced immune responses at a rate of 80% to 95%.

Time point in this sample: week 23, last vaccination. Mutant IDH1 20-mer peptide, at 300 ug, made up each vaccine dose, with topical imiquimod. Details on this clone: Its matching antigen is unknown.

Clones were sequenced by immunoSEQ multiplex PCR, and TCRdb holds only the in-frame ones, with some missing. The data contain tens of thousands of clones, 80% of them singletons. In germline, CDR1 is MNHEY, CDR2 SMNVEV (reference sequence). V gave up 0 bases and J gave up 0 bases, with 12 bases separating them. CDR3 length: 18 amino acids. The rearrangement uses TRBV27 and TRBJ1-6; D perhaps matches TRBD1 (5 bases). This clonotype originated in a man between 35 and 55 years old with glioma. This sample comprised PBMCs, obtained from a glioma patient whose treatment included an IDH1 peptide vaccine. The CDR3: CASSLSGRGSSYNSPLHF. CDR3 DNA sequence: TGTGCCAGCAGTTTATCCGGCCGGGGGAGCTCCTATAATTCACCCCTCCACTTT.